These 28 T cell receptor beta chains share one sample of origin, sequenced in a study of cytotoxic CD8 clonotypes in ibrutinib-treated CLL. Sequencing was performed with immunoSEQ multiplex PCR; in TCRdb, only in-frame clones are kept and a portion is missing. The data show some 200,000 clones, about 72% seen once. Specimen: PBMCs, collected after 24 months of ibrutinib treatment. Receptors were obtained from a human donor with chronic lymphocytic leukemia.

The chain's CDR3 is CASSVSGTGLGEQFF. The CDR3 region has the DNA TGTGCCAGCAGCGTGTCCGGGACAGGGCTTGGTGAGCAGTTCTTC. The chain has TRBV9 and TRBJ2-1; the match to TRBD1 covers 9 bases. This CDR3 is 15 amino acids long. CDR1 is SGDLS and CDR2 is YYNGEE in the germline V gene. V was pared by 2 bases and J by 9 bases, with 9 bases of the junction left unmatched.

The chain carries TRBV6-4 and TRBJ2-1, with a weak D call TRBD2 (6 bases). Germline loops: CDR1 MRHNA, CDR2 SNTAGT. The V end was cut by 3 bases, the J end by 5 bases, with 17 bases between. The length of the CDR3 is 16 residues. The CDR3 reads CASSEELGGRNNEQFF. CDR3 DNA: TGTGCCAGCAGTGAAGAGTTGGGGGGACGGAACAATGAGCAGTTCTTC.

A note on this clone: This CDR3 is also generated by other DNA sequences in the sample. The rearrangement joins TRBV18 to TRBJ2-5; 13 bases align to TRBD2. Germline lookup yields CDR1 KGHSH and CDR2 LQKENI. CDR3 size: 16 residues. Trimming at V came to 2 bases and at J to 5 bases, leaving 5 bases not matched to a gene. CDR3 sequence (DNA): TGTGCCAGCTCACCATCTACTAGCGGGAGGGCTGAGACCCAGTACTTC. This codes for CASSPSTSGRAETQYF.

The chain recombines TRBV7-9 with TRBJ2-5, with 12 bases matching TRBD1. CDR1 SEHNR and CDR2 FQNEAQ come from the germline V gene (reference sequence). This CDR3 has 17 amino acids. V gave up 5 bases and J gave up 5 bases; unmatched junction bases: 12. The CDR3 sequence: CASSHSGTGGSGETQYF. CDR3 DNA sequence: TGTGCCAGCAGCCACTCCGGGACAGGGGGCTCTGGGGAGACCCAGTACTTC.

This sequence joins TRBV29-1 and TRBJ2-7; D is tentatively TRBD1 or TRBD2 (5 bases each). The CDR3 runs 12 residues. In germline, CDR1 is SQVTM, CDR2 ANQGSEA. With 3 bases removed from V and 5 bases from J, the gap between germline ends came to 11 bases. The CDR3 loop is CSVEGRDHEQYF. The CDR3 DNA reads as TGCAGCGTTGAGGGCAGGGACCACGAGCAGTACTTC.

V is TRBV6-5 and J is TRBJ1-3; D is possibly TRBD1 (5 bases). The CDR3 is made up of 14 amino acids. Per the germline V gene, CDR1 is MNHEY and CDR2 is SVGAGI. Trimming shortened V by 6 bases and J by 0 bases, and 9 bases separated the two germline ends. CDR3 nucleotide sequence: TGTGCCAGCAGGTCGGGGGGCTCTGGAAACACCATATATTTT. This codes for CASRSGGSGNTIYF.

The CDR3 spells CASSRRQGAREKLFF. Written as DNA, the CDR3 is TGCGCCAGCAGCCGAAGACAGGGGGCGCGTGAAAAACTGTTTTTT. V and J are TRBV23-1 and TRBJ1-4; 10 bases match TRBD1. TRBV23-1 is an ORF; its function is uncertain. The CDR3 is made up of 15 amino acids. After removal of 6 bases from V and 7 bases from J, the junction contained 8 bases not matched to a gene.

The V and J genes are TRBV2 and TRBJ2-7, with 12 bases aligning to TRBD1. The V gene's germline CDR1 is SNHLY and CDR2 FYNNEI. Trimming took 1 base from V and 7 from J; bases not matched to a gene: 5. The CDR3 loop spans 15 amino acids. CDR3 in amino acids: CASSEVGTGGGEQYF. In DNA form, the CDR3 reads TGTGCCAGCAGTGAAGTGGGGACAGGGGGCGGAGAGCAGTACTTC. Complete variable domain (other parts from reference TRBV2 and TRBJ2-7): EPEVTQTPSHQVTQMGQEVILRCVPISNHLYFYWYRQILGQKVEFLVSFYNNEISEKSEIFDDQFSVERPDGSNFTLKIRSTKLEDSAMYFCASSEVGTGGGEQYFGPGTRLTVT.

This chain connects TRBV11-3 to TRBJ2-7, with D unclear. Deletions cut 5 bases from V and 5 bases from J, with 13 bases between. The germline V gene has CDR1 SGHNT and CDR2 YENEEA. The CDR3 sequence is 13 residues long. The CDR3 loop reads CASSPGGINEQYF. DNA for the CDR3: TGTGCCAGCAGCCCTGGTGGGATCAACGAGCAGTACTTC.

The chain joins TRBV18 to TRBJ2-1; 9 bases match TRBD2. V shed 0 bases, J shed 5 bases, and the junction held 11 bases outside the gene matches. Germline CDR1 KGHSH, CDR2 LQKENI. CDR3 length: 18 residues. The CDR3 is CASSPPLPSGTHDNEQFF. Written as DNA, the CDR3 is TGTGCCAGCTCACCACCGCTGCCTAGCGGGACCCACGACAATGAGCAGTTCTTC. The full variable domain, its missing parts supplied by reference TRBV18 and TRBJ2-1, is NAGVMQNPRHLVRRRGQEARLRCSPMKGHSHVYWYRQLPEEGLKFMVYLQKENIIDESGMPKERFSAEFPKEGPSILRIQQVVRGDSAAYFCASSPPLPSGTHDNEQFFGPGTRLTVL.

This clone was counted between two and nine times. The chain recombines TRBV7-6 with TRBJ2-2, with D possibly TRBD1 on 5 matching bases. V was cut by 6 bases and J by 4 bases, with 9 bases left in between. There are 13 residues in the CDR3. Germline CDR1 reads SGHVS; CDR2 reads FNYEAQ. CDR3 bases: TGTGCCAGCAGGACAGCGTCCACCGGGGAGCTGTTTTTT. This encodes CASRTASTGELFF.

The chain has TRBV9 and TRBJ1-3, with D maybe TRBD1 (6 bases). Germline CDR1 and CDR2: SGDLS and YYNGEE. The CDR3 has 13 amino acids. Trimming pared 5 bases from V and 2 bases from J, leaving 8 bases between. CDR3 amino acids: CASSKGAGNTIYF. The CDR3 bases are TGTGCCAGCAGTAAGGGGGCTGGAAACACCATATATTTT.

V usage is TRBV4-1 and J usage is TRBJ2-7; the D is unclear. The CDR3 covers 13 residues. Germline-derived CDR1 and CDR2 are MGHRA and YSYEKL. V dropped 5 bases and J dropped 4 bases, with 12 bases sitting between them. The CDR3 loop reads CASSSGGLYEQYF. CDR3 bases: TGCGCCAGCAGCTCCGGCGGCCTATACGAGCAGTACTTC.

The J gene is TRBJ2-7, the V gene TRBV7-2; the D call may be TRBD1 or TRBD2 (5 bases each). The CDR3 is 14 residues long. Germline lookup yields CDR1 SGHTA and CDR2 FQGNSA. V lost 5 bases to trimming and J lost 6 bases, with 17 bases between them. CDR3 in DNA: TGTGCCAGCAGCCCACCTTCTGGGGGTTCCGAGCAGTACTTC. Translating it yields CASSPPSGGSEQYF. The entire variable domain, with the rest obtained from reference TRBV7-2 and TRBJ2-7, is as follows: GAGVSQSPSNKVTEKGKDVELRCDPISGHTALYWYRQSLGQGLEFLIYFQGNSAPDKSGLPSDRFSAERTGGSVSTLTIQRTQQEDSAVYLCASSPPSGGSEQYFGPGTRLTVT.

This chain links TRBV7-6 with TRBJ1-1; a possible D gene is TRBD1 (5 bases). Germline loops: CDR1 SGHVS, CDR2 FNYEAQ. This CDR3 is built from 14 residues. Between the trimmed V and J ends, which lost 5 bases and 6 bases, there was a span of 16 bases. The CDR3 reads CASSVRVGGAEAFF. The CDR3 DNA reads as TGTGCCAGCAGCGTCAGGGTGGGGGGGGCTGAAGCTTTCTTT.

The rearrangement uses TRBV5-1 and TRBJ2-3, with TRBD2 matching over 10 bases. The trim removed 5 bases at V and 2 bases at J, leaving 2 bases unmatched. The CDR3 length is 14 residues. Germline V gives CDR1 SGHRS, CDR2 YFSETQ. The CDR3 region has the DNA TGCGCCAGCAGGCTAGCGGGAGCCACAGATACGCAGTATTTT. Translated, it gives CASRLAGATDTQYF.

J is TRBJ2-5 and V is TRBV7-6; D is ambiguous. The V and J ends lost 5 bases and 4 bases respectively, with 11 bases between them. Per the germline V gene, CDR1 is SGHVS and CDR2 is FNYEAQ. The CDR3 consists of 13 residues. This CDR3 is CASSALRLETQYF. CDR3 nucleotides: TGTGCCAGCAGCGCCTTGAGGCTAGAGACCCAGTACTTC.

The V gene is TRBV5-1, the J gene TRBJ2-5, with 10 positions matching TRBD1. V gave up 0 bases and J gave up 7 bases; unmatched junction bases: 3. CDR1 SGHRS and CDR2 YFSETQ come from the germline V gene. This CDR3 is built from 14 residues. The CDR3 is CASSLEGQGRTQYF. CDR3 coding DNA: TGCGCCAGCAGCTTGGAGGGACAGGGGAGGACCCAGTACTTC. The full variable domain, rest sourced from reference TRBV5-1 and TRBJ2-5, is KAGVTQTPRYLIKTRGQQVTLSCSPISGHRSVSWYQQTPGQGLQFLFEYFSETQRNKGNFPGRFSGRQFSNSRSEMNVSTLELGDSALYLCASSLEGQGRTQYFGPGTRLLVL.

The V and J genes are TRBV9 and TRBJ2-1, with 7 bases lining up with TRBD2. Germline V gene data show CDR1 as SGDLS and CDR2 as YYNGEE. V lost 4 bases, J lost 12 bases, and 13 bases stayed unmatched. The CDR3 runs to 14 residues. CDR3 loop: CASSTAGGRTGQFF. CDR3 sequence (DNA): TGTGCCAGCAGCACCGCGGGCGGGAGAACGGGGCAGTTCTTC. Based on the CDR3 plus reference TRBV9 and TRBJ2-1, the full variable domain is DSGVTQTPKHLITATGQRVTLRCSPRSGDLSVYWYQQSLDQGLQFLIQYYNGEERAKGNILERFSAQQFPDLHSELNLSSLELGDSALYFCASSTAGGRTGQFFGPGTRLTVL.

This chain uses TRBV11-2 with TRBJ2-7; D gene uncertain. Per germline, CDR1 SGHAT and CDR2 FQNNGV. Trimming took 2 bases from V and 4 from J, leaving 9 bases between them. The CDR3 runs 13 residues. In DNA, the CDR3 is TGTGCCAGCAGCTTATCAGCAGTATACGAGCAGTACTTC. Translated, it gives CASSLSAVYEQYF. The full variable domain, with the rest looked up from reference TRBV11-2 and TRBJ2-7, is EAGVAQSPRYKIIEKRQSVAFWCNPISGHATLYWYQQILGQGPKLLIQFQNNGVVDDSQLPKDRFSAERLKGVDSTLKIQPAKLEDSAVYLCASSLSAVYEQYFGPGTRLTVT.

The V gene is TRBV6-5, the J gene TRBJ2-6; D gene unclear. Trimming removed 2 bases from V and 0 bases from J, with 8 bases in between. Germline CDR1 and CDR2: MNHEY and SVGAGI. This CDR3 has 16 amino acids. The CDR3 loop is CASSYLYNSGANVLTF. The CDR3 DNA is TGTGCCAGCAGTTACCTATACAACTCTGGGGCCAACGTCCTGACTTTC.

This clone has only one observation. V usage is TRBV15 and J usage is TRBJ2-3; possibly TRBD2 for D (5 bases). V was clipped by 3 bases and J by 4 bases, with 14 bases between them. The CDR3 is made up of 15 amino acids. Germline CDR1 reads LNHNV; CDR2 reads YYDKDF (reference sequence). The CDR3 protein is CATSSGLQYPDTQYF. The CDR3 nucleotides are TGTGCCACCAGCAGCGGACTCCAGTACCCAGATACGCAGTATTTT. The whole variable domain, remainder taken from reference TRBV15 and TRBJ2-3, is DAMVIQNPRYQVTQFGKPVTLSCSQTLNHNVMYWYQQKSSQAPKLLFHYYDKDFNNEADTPDNFQSRRPNTSFCFLDIRSPGLGDTAMYLCATSSGLQYPDTQYFGPGTRLTVL.

The table lists this clone with a few counts. The chain employs TRBV5-4 and TRBJ2-5; 8 bases are shared with TRBD2. Germline loops: CDR1 SGHNT, CDR2 YYREEE (reference sequence). The CDR3 spans 16 residues. V gave up 2 bases and J gave up 5 bases; unmatched junction bases: 11. The CDR3 sequence is CASSLPHQRGIETQYF. The CDR3 DNA sequence: TGTGCCAGCAGCTTACCTCACCAGCGGGGGATTGAGACCCAGTACTTC. Full variable domain (rest looked up from reference TRBV5-4 and TRBJ2-5): ETGVTQSPTHLIKTRGQQVTLRCSSQSGHNTVSWYQQALGQGPQFIFQYYREEENGRGNFPPRFSGLQFPNYSSELNVNALELDDSALYLCASSLPHQRGIETQYFGPGTRLLVL.

J is TRBJ2-3 and V is TRBV25-1; TRBD2 matches at 8 bases. The CDR3 runs 17 residues. V gave up 7 bases and J gave up 2 bases; unmatched junction bases: 14. CDR1 MGHDK and CDR2 SYGVNS come from the germline V gene. The CDR3 here is CASTSTGSLAVTDTQYF. The CDR3, as DNA: TGTGCCAGCACCTCGACGGGATCACTAGCGGTCACAGATACGCAGTATTTT.

J is TRBJ1-2 and V is TRBV9, with a tentative D call TRBD1 (5 bases). The germline V gene encodes CDR1 SGDLS and CDR2 YYNGEE. CDR3 length: 13 residues. The V gene lost 0 bases and the J gene lost 11 bases, with 14 bases spanning the gap. CDR3 region: CASSVAGGSRYTF. The CDR3 DNA is TGTGCCAGCAGCGTAGCTGGGGGGTCGCGGTACACCTTC.

This clone was detected only a few times. This chain uses TRBV29-1 with TRBJ2-7; D call uncertain. The V and J ends lost 5 bases and 7 bases respectively, with 15 bases between them. This CDR3 is built from 12 residues. Germline values: CDR1 SQVTM, CDR2 ANQGSEA. The CDR3 region is CSVSQSPREQYF. CDR3 nucleotides: TGCAGCGTTTCCCAGTCCCCTAGGGAGCAGTACTTC.

The V gene is TRBV6-5, the J gene TRBJ1-2; D is possibly TRBD1 (5 bases). The germline V gene has CDR1 MNHEY and CDR2 SVGAGI. This CDR3 is 14 amino acids long. V was trimmed by 6 bases and J by 5 bases, leaving 16 bases between them. CDR3 bases: TGTGCCAGCAGAGGAAGGACATCCCGGTATGGCTACACCTTC. Amino acid sequence: CASRGRTSRYGYTF.

The J gene is TRBJ2-7, the V gene TRBV30; no definite D call. Germline CDR1 and CDR2: GTSNPN and SVGIG (reference sequence). The length of the CDR3 is 14 residues. Trimming removed 3 bases at V and 1 base at J, with 13 bases between. CDR3 nucleotide sequence: TGTGCCTGGAGCTTGGGGTGGGGATCCTACGAGCAGTACTTC. It encodes CAWSLGWGSYEQYF.